This T cell receptor (beta chain) was recorded in a study of cytomegalovirus exposure and HLA in healthy donors. Notes on the study in general: A later analysis showed that HLA-associated TCR beta chains had undergone more clonal expansion than equally common others.

Per germline, CDR1 SGHNT and CDR2 YENEEA. The CDR3 runs 15 residues. The ends were cut back, 4 bases at V and 0 bases at J, with 13 bases in the middle. Points on this clone: The antigen remains unidentified.

Vbeta (60) and Jbeta (13) primers were used in the PCR. Method: immunoSEQ multiplex PCR; TCRdb's copy keeps in-frame clones and lacks some. The repertoire consists of approximately 160,000 clones, with 68% occurring once and the leading ten covering less than 1.5%. Source material: PBMCs. The rearrangement links TRBV11-3 to TRBJ2-7, with D possibly TRBD2 on 6 matching bases. The origin of this receptor is a man in his fifties in good health and CMV-seronegative. The CDR3 protein is CASSYGTDSSYEQYF. The DNA of the CDR3 is TGTGCCAGCAGCTACGGGACTGATTCCTCCTACGAGCAGTACTTC.